The 9 T cell receptor beta chains below were found in one sample sequenced in a study of T cells of healthy individuals. TCRdb processed the 5' RACE reads anew with MiXCR; each CDR3 protein has one entry. The sample yields 100,000 or so distinct CDR3 sequences, approximately 15% seen once. Receptors were obtained from a human donor in good health.

The gene calls are TRBV27 and TRBJ2-1, with a tentative D call TRBD2 (5 bases). Germline CDR1 MNHEY, CDR2 SMNVEV (reference sequence). CDR3 length equals 16 residues. Trimming removed 7 bases at V and 3 bases at J, with 19 bases between. The CDR3 spells CASKTLESGLYNEQFF. CDR3 nucleotide sequence: TGTGCCAGCAAGACCCTGGAGAGCGGCCTCTACAATGAGCAGTTCTTC.

This clonotype has at least ten counts. J is TRBJ2-5 and V is TRBV19; D is undetermined. CDR3 length: 15 residues. The germline CDR1 and CDR2 sequences are LNHDA and SQIVND (reference sequence). The V end lost 5 bases, the J end lost 0 bases, and 13 bases lay between the germline ends. In nucleotides, the CDR3 is TGTGCCAGTAGTCCCCTGGGCAGGTACCAAGAGACCCAGTACTTC. Its protein is CASSPLGRYQETQYF.

Ten or more counts support this clonotype. V usage is TRBV5-4 and J usage is TRBJ2-5; the D gene is possibly TRBD2 (5 bases). This CDR3 region has 16 residues. Germline values: CDR1 SGHNT, CDR2 YYREEE (reference sequence). Trimming took off 3 bases at V and 5 bases at J, with 20 bases between the two ends. CDR3 loop: CASSSEGSLKVETQYF. The CDR3 DNA reads as TGTGCCAGCAGCTCTGAGGGCTCTTTAAAGGTGGAGACCCAGTACTTC.

This clonotype was seen ten or more times. The chain is built from TRBV4-2 and TRBJ2-7; TRBD1 matches 10 bases. V trimming: 4 bases; J trimming: 0 bases; junction bases outside the gene matches: 9. The germline V gene has CDR1 LGHNA and CDR2 YNFKEQ. The CDR3 consists of 17 residues. The CDR3 DNA follows: TGTGCCAGCAGCCGCGTGGGACAGGGGACAAGCTCCTACGAGCAGTACTTC. Encoded protein: CASSRVGQGTSSYEQYF.

The chain employs TRBV20-1 and TRBJ2-3, with 8 bases aligning to TRBD2. Germline V CDR1 and CDR2: DFQATT, SNEGSKA (reference sequence). V was pared by 5 bases and J by 3 bases, with 10 bases of the junction left unmatched. The CDR3 has 15 residues. CDR3 sequence reads: CSARPGAGGTDTQYF. The CDR3 DNA follows: TGCAGTGCTCGGCCAGGGGCGGGGGGTACAGATACGCAGTATTTT.

In regard to this clonotype: The junction differs from germline at one of its ends, possibly a read error. V is TRBV6-2 or TRBV6-3 and J is TRBJ2-1; 10 bases fit TRBD2. Germline CDR1 MNHEY, CDR2 SVGEGT. The CDR3 is 15 amino acids. CDR3 sequence (DNA): TGTGCCAGCAGCCCTAGCGGGAGAGTGTACAATGAGCAGCTCTTC. This sequence encodes CASSPSGRVYNEQLF.

Comment on this clonotype: Because the CDR3's place on the DNA is in doubt, the DNA is left out and the CDR3 is given as listed by TCRdb. The V call is TRBV28, the J call TRBJ2-3; the table gives TRBD1 as D, unverified against the DNA. Germline V gene data show CDR1 as MDHEN and CDR2 as SYDVKM. Including both end residues, the CDR3 is 16 amino acids long. The CDR3 sequence: CASSSSGQGLGDTQYF.

This chain links TRBV5-1 with TRBJ2-2, with 9 bases aligning to TRBD2. CDR3 length: 14 amino acids. Germline values: CDR1 SGHRS, CDR2 YFSETQ. Trimming removed 7 bases from V and 1 base from J; junction bases left unmatched: 2. The CDR3 coding sequence is TGCGCCAGCTGTAGCGGGGGGAACACCGGGGAGCTGTTTTTT. It encodes CASCSGGNTGELFF.

This clonotype was detected only a few times. The V and J genes are TRBV7-2 and TRBJ2-1; 8 bases line up with TRBD2. Trimming took 5 bases from V and 1 from J; bases not matched to a gene: 7. This CDR3 is built from 16 residues. Germline lookup yields CDR1 SGHTA and CDR2 FQGNSA. CDR3 nucleotides: TGTGCCAGCAGCCCCAATGCGGGGGGTTCCTACAATGAGCAGTTCTTC. This encodes CASSPNAGGSYNEQFF.